This T cell receptor (beta chain) was found in a study of CD8+CD57+ T cells in acquired aplastic anemia (dated by TCRdb to about 2018). Study-level background: A mean of around 3 ug of DNA, ranging from roughly 0.19 to 30 ug, was extracted from sorted CD4+ and CD8+ cells.

What the work shows at the level of the full study, not this receptor alone: Although roughly 30 CD8+ CDR3 sequences were shared by patients and controls, these sequences appeared highly expressed in patients and within the immunodominant clones of patients. Between patients and healthy controls, no significant difference in CD8+ Simpson's diversity was found (P=0.060).

V and J are truncated by 6 bases and 6 bases respectively, leaving an intervening sequence of 24 bases. From its cysteine to its phenylalanine, the CDR3 spans 16 amino acids. Just CDR3 DNA is preserved here, 48 bases in frame from base 1. Sequences DFQATT (CDR1) and SNEGSKA (CDR2) are obtained from the germline V gene (reference sequence). As to this clonotype: Its antigen remains unidentified. No much larger clone exists at a distance of one base, and base qualities are not known.

Genomic DNA was used as template for profiling of TCR beta VDJ combinations and CDR3 sequences. An Illumina HiSeq 2000 was the platform used for TCR repertoire sequencing. The original pipeline was this. TRBV/TRBJ rearrangement plots, CDR3 size and DJ length profiles, and Simpson's diversity index were used to evaluate the repertoires. The immunodominant clone was defined as the most abundant DNA sequence in deep sequencing data. CDR3 amino acid sequences were screened for sharing across subjects and were compared with published repertoires and the VDJdb database. TCRdb reran the public reads through fastp at Q25 and MiXCR, keeping productive beta chains. Identical CDR3 proteins give one entry, which carries the most common genes and DNA. Here the V and J calls rest on TCRdb's processing, not on the authors' analysis. This sample lists 150,000 to 200,000 distinct CDR3 sequences; roughly 64% were detected once. The ten largest clones add up to 35% to 55% of the sample.

TCR repertoires of sorted CD4+ and CD8+ blood T cells from severe aplastic anemia patients and healthy subjects were deep-sequenced in the study. Ficoll-Paque density gradient centrifugation was used to isolate peripheral blood mononuclear cells. CD4+ and CD8+ T cells were sorted by FACS or magnetic beads before DNA extraction. The sequenced material came from sorted CD4+, CD8+, or CD8+CD57+ T cells (not recorded which) from PBMCs. The chain was built from TRBV20-1 and TRBJ2-1; the D gene assignment is ambiguous. This TCR derives from a human donor with severe aplastic anemia or a healthy control (not recorded which). The sequence in DNA is TGCAGTGCAAAATACCTGGGCCGATTGTTAGGCAATGAGCAGTTCTTC. It specifies CSAKYLGRLLGNEQFF.